This T cell receptor (beta chain) is drawn from a study of tumor-infiltrating lymphocytes in primary liver carcinoma. Regarding the study as a whole: Lower overlap was observed for tumor-adjacent and tumor-blood pairs relative to tumor region pairs.

CDR3 size: 15 residues. Germline V CDR1 and CDR2: SGHRS, YFSETQ. Researchers generated TCR beta cDNA from 500 ng of total RNA, relying on a constant-region primer. For TCR beta, libraries were produced by three nested multiplex PCR rounds using slightly modified ARM-PCR. The opening two PCR rounds, nine to eleven cycles each, paired TRBV1-TRBV30 forward primers with a C-beta reverse primer. TCRdb re-derived calls from the multiplex PCR reads in MiXCR, one entry per CDR3 protein. The sample has under 130,000 distinct CDR3 sequences; about four fifths are singletons. About this clonotype: Its antigen is undetermined. Mismatch with germline at one junction end may stem from a read error.

The source material, 20-30 mg of unsorted bulk tissue, was used to co-extract RNA and DNA. Input material: liver tumor tissue from sampling region 3. Subset here: tumor region T3, left-lateral pole. The clonotype originates from a man in his forties with primary liver carcinoma and hepatitis B virus infection. The chain joins TRBV5-1 to TRBJ2-1, with 8 positions matching TRBD1. CDR3 sequence (DNA): TGCACCAGCAGCTCTCAGGGGGCAGCCTACAATGAGCAATTCTTC. Translated: CTSSSQGAAYNEQFF.